This T cell receptor (beta chain) stems from a study of cytomegalovirus exposure and HLA in healthy donors. Study-wide results and limits: Most observed TCR sequences were rare, whereas some public TCRs were detected in many donors. About 87% or about 30% of the time was how often most TCR beta V segments were productive, according to an earlier analysis.

The PCR used 60 Vbeta and 13 Jbeta primers. Assay used: immunoSEQ multiplex PCR; TCRdb lists only in-frame clones, some missing. The sample contains about 110,000 clones, under 85% of which appear only once. On this clone: The antigen remains unidentified.

V was trimmed by 5 bases and J by 8 bases, leaving 16 bases between them. The CDR3 has 13 residues. The TCR sequence derives from a man aged 30-40 years in good health and CMV-seropositive. The V and J genes are TRBV5-3 and TRBJ1-2; D is possibly TRBD1 (5 bases). TRBV5-3 is an ORF; its function is uncertain. Sequencing was carried out using PBMCs. The CDR3 coding sequence is TGTGCCAGAAGTTTTGGGGGGGATCAGGGCTACACCTTC. It encodes CARSFGGDQGYTF.